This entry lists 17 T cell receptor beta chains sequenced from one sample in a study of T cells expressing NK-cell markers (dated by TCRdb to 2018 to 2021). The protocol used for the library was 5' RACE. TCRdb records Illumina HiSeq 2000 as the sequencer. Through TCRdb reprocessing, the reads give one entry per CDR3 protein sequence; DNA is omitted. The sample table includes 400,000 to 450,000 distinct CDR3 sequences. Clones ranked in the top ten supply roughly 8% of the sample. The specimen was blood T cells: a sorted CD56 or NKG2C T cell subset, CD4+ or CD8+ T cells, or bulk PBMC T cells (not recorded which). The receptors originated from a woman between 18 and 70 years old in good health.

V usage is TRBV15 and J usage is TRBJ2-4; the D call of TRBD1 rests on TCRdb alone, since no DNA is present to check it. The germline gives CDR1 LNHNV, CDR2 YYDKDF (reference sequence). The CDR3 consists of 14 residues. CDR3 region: CATSSRDLKNIQYF.

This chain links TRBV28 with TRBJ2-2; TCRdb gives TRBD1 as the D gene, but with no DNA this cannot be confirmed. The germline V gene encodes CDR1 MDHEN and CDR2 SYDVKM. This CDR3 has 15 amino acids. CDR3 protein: CASSLSGASTGELFF.

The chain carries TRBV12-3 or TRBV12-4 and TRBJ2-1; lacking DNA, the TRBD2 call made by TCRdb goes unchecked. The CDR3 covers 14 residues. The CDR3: CASIRDSSYNEQFF.

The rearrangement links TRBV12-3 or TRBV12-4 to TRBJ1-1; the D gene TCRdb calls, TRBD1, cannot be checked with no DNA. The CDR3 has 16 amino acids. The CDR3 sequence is CASSLPAGYRRVEAFF.

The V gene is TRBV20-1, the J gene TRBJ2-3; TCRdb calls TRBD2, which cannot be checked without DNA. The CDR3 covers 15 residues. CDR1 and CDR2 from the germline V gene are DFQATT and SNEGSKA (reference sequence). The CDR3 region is CSALVAGEGTDTQYF.

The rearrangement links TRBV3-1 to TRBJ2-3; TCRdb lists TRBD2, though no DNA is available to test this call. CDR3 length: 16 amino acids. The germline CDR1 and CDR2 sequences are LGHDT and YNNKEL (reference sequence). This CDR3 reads CASSHYIGGPEDTQYF.

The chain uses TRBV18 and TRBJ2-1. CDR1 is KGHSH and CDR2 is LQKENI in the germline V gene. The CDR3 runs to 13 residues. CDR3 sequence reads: CASSPFSGSEQFF.

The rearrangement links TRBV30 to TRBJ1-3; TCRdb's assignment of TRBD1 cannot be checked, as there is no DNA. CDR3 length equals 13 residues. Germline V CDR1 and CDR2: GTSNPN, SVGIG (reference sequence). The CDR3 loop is CAWSTGVGNTIYF.

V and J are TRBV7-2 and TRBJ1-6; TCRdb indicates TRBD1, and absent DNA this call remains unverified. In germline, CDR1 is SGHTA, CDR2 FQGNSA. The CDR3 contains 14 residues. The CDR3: CASSLGLQGSPLHF.

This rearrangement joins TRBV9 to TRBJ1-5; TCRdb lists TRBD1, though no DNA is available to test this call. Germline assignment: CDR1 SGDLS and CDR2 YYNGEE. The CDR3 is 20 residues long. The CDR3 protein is CASSVEVGGRRNYSNQPQHF.

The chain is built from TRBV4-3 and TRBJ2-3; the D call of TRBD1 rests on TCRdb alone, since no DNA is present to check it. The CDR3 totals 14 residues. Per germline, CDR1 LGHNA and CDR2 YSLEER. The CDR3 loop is CASSQDRRADTQYF.

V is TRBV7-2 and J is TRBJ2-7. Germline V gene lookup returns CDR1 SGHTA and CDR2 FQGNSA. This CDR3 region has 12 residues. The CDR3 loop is CASSFGVGEQYF.

CDR3 sequence reads: CASSFEQQHTDTQYF. The chain uses TRBV5-1 and TRBJ2-3. Per the germline V gene, CDR1 is SGHRS and CDR2 is YFSETQ. This CDR3 has 15 residues.

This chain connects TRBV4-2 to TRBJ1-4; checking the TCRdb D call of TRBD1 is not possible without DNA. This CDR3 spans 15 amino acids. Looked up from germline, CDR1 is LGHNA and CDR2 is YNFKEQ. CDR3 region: CASSQDVRGREKLFF.

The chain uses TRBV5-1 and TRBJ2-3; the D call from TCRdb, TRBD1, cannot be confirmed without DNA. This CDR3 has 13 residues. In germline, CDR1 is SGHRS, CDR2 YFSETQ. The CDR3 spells CASSMEGGYTQYF.

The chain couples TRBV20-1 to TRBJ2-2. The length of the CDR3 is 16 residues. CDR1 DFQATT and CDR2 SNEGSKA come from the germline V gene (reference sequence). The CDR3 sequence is CSARDPAGLSAGELFF.

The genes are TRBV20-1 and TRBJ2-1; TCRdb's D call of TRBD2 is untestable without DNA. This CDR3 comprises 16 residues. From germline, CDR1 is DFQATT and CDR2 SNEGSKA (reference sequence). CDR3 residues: CSARPDTSGSYNEQFF.